This is a list of T cell receptor beta chains from one sample in a study of blood T cell repertoires in COVID-19. Here immunoSEQ multiplex PCR was the method, and the copy in TCRdb shows in-frame clones only, minus some. There are 70,000 or so clones in the sample; roughly 89% occur only once, and about 0.5% lies in the top ten. Material: peripheral blood. These receptors all stem from a man between 60 and 75 years old with acute or convalescent COVID-19. CDR3s include the opening cysteine and the closing phenylalanine or tryptophan. The order of the fields is D gene, clone size, V gene, J gene, CDR3 protein, CDR3 DNA. A D gene is named only where the DNA matches it firmly. A clone size is listed for some rows: how often the clone was seen (once, few, many), or a class if it is expanded.

d_call: TRBD1; clone_size: .; v_call: TRBV6-2/TRBV6-3; j_call: TRBJ1-2; cdr3_aa: CASSDLGQGTGYTF; cdr3_nt: TGTGCCAGCAGTGACCTGGGACAGGGTACCGGCTACACCTTC
d_call: .; clone_size: .; v_call: TRBV5-6; j_call: TRBJ1-2; cdr3_aa: CASSSGIYGYTF; cdr3_nt: TGTGCCAGCAGCTCAGGGATCTATGGCTACACCTTC
d_call: TRBD1; clone_size: .; v_call: TRBV15; j_call: TRBJ1-1; cdr3_aa: CATSRATGSTEAFF; cdr3_nt: TGTGCCACCAGCAGAGCGACAGGGAGCACTGAAGCTTTCTTT
d_call: .; clone_size: few; v_call: TRBV7-2; j_call: TRBJ1-2; cdr3_aa: CASSEGHSSNYGYTF; cdr3_nt: TGTGCCAGCAGCGAGGGCCACTCCTCTAACTATGGCTACACCTTC
d_call: .; clone_size: .; v_call: TRBV7-8; j_call: TRBJ1-5; cdr3_aa: CASSLEVLSSFYSNQPQHF; cdr3_nt: TGTGCCAGCAGCTTAGAAGTCCTTTCCTCTTTCTATAGCAATCAGCCCCAGCATTTT
d_call: TRBD2; clone_size: .; v_call: TRBV24-1; j_call: TRBJ2-1; cdr3_aa: CATSDGLAGETTKFF; cdr3_nt: TGTGCCACCAGTGATGGGTTAGCGGGGGAGACGACAAAGTTCTTC
d_call: TRBD1; clone_size: .; v_call: TRBV12-3/TRBV12-4; j_call: TRBJ1-2; cdr3_aa: CATATGNYGYTF; cdr3_nt: TGTGCCACCGCGACAGGGAACTATGGCTACACCTTC
d_call: TRBD1; clone_size: .; v_call: TRBV9; j_call: TRBJ2-7; cdr3_aa: CASSVGTGAKQYF; cdr3_nt: TGTGCCAGCAGCGTCGGGACAGGGGCTAAGCAGTACTTC
d_call: .; clone_size: .; v_call: TRBV30; j_call: TRBJ1-1; cdr3_aa: CAWSVPPGATEAFF; cdr3_nt: TGTGCCTGGAGTGTACCCCCAGGGGCCACTGAAGCTTTCTTT
d_call: TRBD1; clone_size: .; v_call: TRBV12-5; j_call: TRBJ2-2; cdr3_aa: CASRGLSDTGELFF; cdr3_nt: TGTGCTAGCAGGGGGCTCTCAGACACCGGGGAGCTGTTTTTT
d_call: .; clone_size: .; v_call: TRBV24-1; j_call: TRBJ1-2; cdr3_aa: CATSPHPSAGQRIYGYTF; cdr3_nt: TGTGCCACCAGTCCCCACCCGTCGGCAGGACAGAGAATTTATGGCTACACCTTC
d_call: .; clone_size: .; v_call: TRBV5-1; j_call: TRBJ1-1; cdr3_aa: CASSLGSVRGTEAFF; cdr3_nt: TGCGCCAGCAGCTTGGGGAGTGTCCGGGGGACTGAAGCTTTCTTT
d_call: .; clone_size: .; v_call: TRBV5-1; j_call: TRBJ1-2; cdr3_aa: CASSLAPGQGSYGYTF; cdr3_nt: TGCGCCAGCAGCTTGGCCCCAGGGCAGGGGAGCTATGGCTACACCTTC
d_call: TRBD1; clone_size: few; v_call: TRBV12-5; j_call: TRBJ1-5; cdr3_aa: CASGPRGQGEQPQHF; cdr3_nt: TGTGCTAGTGGTCCCCGGGGACAGGGGGAACAGCCCCAGCATTTT
d_call: .; clone_size: .; v_call: TRBV9; j_call: TRBJ1-4; cdr3_aa: CASTKDGTGVEKLFF; cdr3_nt: TGTGCCAGCACTAAGGACGGAACCGGGGTGGAAAAACTGTTTTTT
d_call: .; clone_size: .; v_call: TRBV3-1/TRBV3-2; j_call: TRBJ2-4; cdr3_aa: CASSQGTDKNIQYF; cdr3_nt: TGTGCCAGCAGCCAAGGGACAGACAAAAACATTCAGTACTTC
d_call: TRBD2; clone_size: .; v_call: TRBV7-3; j_call: TRBJ2-3; cdr3_aa: CASSTTPTSGGTDTQYF; cdr3_nt: TGTGCCAGCAGCACCACGCCAACTAGCGGGGGCACAGATACGCAGTATTTT
d_call: .; clone_size: once; v_call: TRBV23-1; j_call: TRBJ2-2; cdr3_aa: CASVLRGRTTNTGELFF; cdr3_nt: TGCGCCAGCGTTCTAAGGGGACGGACTACCAACACCGGGGAGCTGTTTTTT
d_call: TRBD1; clone_size: .; v_call: TRBV7-9; j_call: TRBJ2-3; cdr3_aa: CASSQQGATDTQYF; cdr3_nt: TGTGCCAGCAGTCAACAGGGGGCGACAGATACGCAGTATTTT
d_call: TRBD1; clone_size: .; v_call: TRBV5-6; j_call: TRBJ2-5; cdr3_aa: CASSVKGAGGETQYF; cdr3_nt: TGTGCCAGCAGCGTGAAGGGGGCCGGTGGGGAGACCCAGTACTTC
d_call: .; clone_size: .; v_call: TRBV27; j_call: TRBJ1-6; cdr3_aa: CASSSRGPDNSPLHF; cdr3_nt: TGTGCCAGCAGTTCGAGAGGTCCTGATAATTCACCCCTCCACTTT
d_call: TRBD1; clone_size: .; v_call: TRBV7-3; j_call: TRBJ2-2; cdr3_aa: CASSSTRQGAGELFF; cdr3_nt: TGTGCCAGCAGCTCCACCAGACAGGGCGCCGGGGAGCTGTTTTTT
d_call: .; clone_size: .; v_call: TRBV5-1; j_call: TRBJ1-1; cdr3_aa: CASSLVDSQNTEAFF; cdr3_nt: TGCGCCAGCAGCTTGGTTGACAGCCAGAACACTGAAGCTTTCTTT
d_call: TRBD2; clone_size: .; v_call: TRBV7-6; j_call: TRBJ2-3; cdr3_aa: CASSLGGTSGTGDTQYF; cdr3_nt: TGTGCCAGCAGCTTAGGGGGTACTAGCGGGACTGGCGATACGCAGTATTTT
d_call: .; clone_size: .; v_call: TRBV27; j_call: TRBJ2-7; cdr3_aa: CASRSRVRYEQYF; cdr3_nt: TGTGCCAGCAGGAGCAGGGTTCGGTACGAGCAGTACTTC
d_call: .; clone_size: .; v_call: TRBV3-1/TRBV3-2; j_call: TRBJ1-5; cdr3_aa: CASSQGRRANQPQHF; cdr3_nt: TGTGCCAGCAGCCAGGGTCGGCGGGCAAATCAGCCCCAGCATTTT
d_call: TRBD2; clone_size: .; v_call: TRBV7-6; j_call: TRBJ2-2; cdr3_aa: CASSLAPAGGWNTGELFF; cdr3_nt: TGTGCCAGCAGCTTAGCGCCAGCGGGAGGCTGGAACACCGGGGAGCTGTTTTTT
d_call: TRBD1; clone_size: .; v_call: TRBV19; j_call: TRBJ1-2; cdr3_aa: CASSISGGGYGYTF; cdr3_nt: TGTGCCAGTAGTATCTCAGGGGGCGGCTATGGCTACACCTTC
d_call: TRBD2; clone_size: .; v_call: TRBV5-1; j_call: TRBJ2-3; cdr3_aa: CASSPRLAGGTDTQYF; cdr3_nt: TGCGCCAGCAGCCCCAGACTAGCGGGGGGCACAGATACGCAGTATTTT
d_call: .; clone_size: .; v_call: TRBV6-1; j_call: TRBJ2-1; cdr3_aa: CASSESWGRYNEQFF; cdr3_nt: TGTGCCAGCAGTGAATCCTGGGGCAGGTACAATGAGCAGTTCTTC
d_call: .; clone_size: .; v_call: TRBV7-8; j_call: TRBJ2-2; cdr3_aa: CASSFLAARGELFF; cdr3_nt: TGTGCCAGCAGCTTTTTAGCAGCCCGTGGGGAGCTGTTTTTT
d_call: .; clone_size: .; v_call: TRBV27; j_call: TRBJ1-1; cdr3_aa: CASSPLDRYTEAFF; cdr3_nt: TGTGCCAGCAGTCCCCTTGACAGATACACTGAAGCTTTCTTT
d_call: TRBD1; clone_size: .; v_call: TRBV6-1; j_call: TRBJ2-1; cdr3_aa: CASSGRDRGPRANEQFF; cdr3_nt: TGTGCCAGCAGTGGCCGGGACAGGGGACCGAGGGCGAATGAGCAGTTCTTC
d_call: .; clone_size: once; v_call: TRBV5-4; j_call: TRBJ1-1; cdr3_aa: CASSTQVNTEAFF; cdr3_nt: TGTGCCAGCAGCACACAGGTGAACACTGAAGCTTTCTTT
d_call: .; clone_size: .; v_call: TRBV7-9; j_call: TRBJ2-3; cdr3_aa: CASSYPASVEQYF; cdr3_nt: TGTGCCAGCAGCTACCCCGCTAGCGTCGAGCAGTATTTT
d_call: TRBD1; clone_size: .; v_call: TRBV5-6; j_call: TRBJ1-4; cdr3_aa: CASSRQGPEKLFF; cdr3_nt: TGTGCCAGCAGCCGACAGGGGCCGGAAAAACTGTTTTTT
d_call: TRBD1; clone_size: .; v_call: TRBV5-4; j_call: TRBJ1-2; cdr3_aa: CASSPTGQGGNYGYTF; cdr3_nt: TGTGCCAGCAGCCCCACCGGACAGGGAGGTAACTATGGCTACACCTTC
d_call: .; clone_size: .; v_call: TRBV30; j_call: TRBJ1-5; cdr3_aa: CAWSEGNSNQPQHF; cdr3_nt: TGTGCCTGGAGTGAGGGGAATAGCAATCAGCCCCAGCATTTT